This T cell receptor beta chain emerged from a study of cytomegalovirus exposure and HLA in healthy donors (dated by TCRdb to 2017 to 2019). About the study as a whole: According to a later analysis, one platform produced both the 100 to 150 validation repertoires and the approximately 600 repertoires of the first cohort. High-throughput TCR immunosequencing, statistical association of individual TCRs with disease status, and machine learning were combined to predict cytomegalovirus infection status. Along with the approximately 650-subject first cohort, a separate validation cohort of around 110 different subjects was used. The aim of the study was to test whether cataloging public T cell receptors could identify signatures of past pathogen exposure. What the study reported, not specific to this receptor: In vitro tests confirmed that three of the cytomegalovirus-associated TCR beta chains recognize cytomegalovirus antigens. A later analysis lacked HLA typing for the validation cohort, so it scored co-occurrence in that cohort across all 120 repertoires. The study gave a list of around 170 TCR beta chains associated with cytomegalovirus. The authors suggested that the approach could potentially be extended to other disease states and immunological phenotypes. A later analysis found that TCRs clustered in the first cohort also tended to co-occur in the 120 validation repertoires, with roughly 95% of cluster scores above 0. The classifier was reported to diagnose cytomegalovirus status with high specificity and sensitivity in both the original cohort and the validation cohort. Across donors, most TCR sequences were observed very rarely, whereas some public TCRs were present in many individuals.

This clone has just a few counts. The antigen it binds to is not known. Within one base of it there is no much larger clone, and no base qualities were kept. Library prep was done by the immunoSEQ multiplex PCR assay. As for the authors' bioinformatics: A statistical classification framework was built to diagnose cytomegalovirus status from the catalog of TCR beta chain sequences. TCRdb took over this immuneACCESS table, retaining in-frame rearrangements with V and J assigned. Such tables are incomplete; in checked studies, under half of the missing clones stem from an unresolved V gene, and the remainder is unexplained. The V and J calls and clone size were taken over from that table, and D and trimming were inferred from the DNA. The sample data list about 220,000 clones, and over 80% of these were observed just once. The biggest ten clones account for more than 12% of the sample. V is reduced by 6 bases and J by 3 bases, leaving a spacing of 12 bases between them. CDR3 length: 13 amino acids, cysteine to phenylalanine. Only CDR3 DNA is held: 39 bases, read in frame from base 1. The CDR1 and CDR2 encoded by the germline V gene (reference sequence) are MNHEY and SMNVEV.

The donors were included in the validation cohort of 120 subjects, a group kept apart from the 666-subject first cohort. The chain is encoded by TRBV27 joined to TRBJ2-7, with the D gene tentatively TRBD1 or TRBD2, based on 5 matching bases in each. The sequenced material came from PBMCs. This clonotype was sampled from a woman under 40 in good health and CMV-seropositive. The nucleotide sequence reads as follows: TGTGCCAGCAGAAGGGACGGAGTCTACGAGCAGTACTTC. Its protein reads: CASRRDGVYEQYF.